This TCR beta chain was observed in a study of blood T cell repertoires in COVID-19. Study-wide context: COVID-19 samples, acute and convalescent, were from the United States, Italy and Spain. PBMCs, B-cell-depleted T cells, or T cells provided the cDNA or gDNA that made up the material.

Participants spanned ages about 18 to 95 years and resided in around 25 US areas. Assignments of participants to cohorts depended upon their own reported clinical history. This CDR3 spans 14 amino acids. Germline V lookup: CDR1 SNHLY, CDR2 FYNNEI. Trimming at V came to 6 bases and at J to 6 bases, leaving 5 bases not matched to a gene. The protocol was immunoSEQ multiplex PCR, while the TCRdb copy is restricted to in-frame clones and leaves out a portion. The table has roughly 250,000 clones, approximately 90% seen once. V and J are TRBV2 and TRBJ1-5; 10 bases are a match to TRBD1. The sample consisted of PBMCs or T cells enriched from blood (not recorded which). The receptor's source is a woman between 45 and 65 years old who had recovered from COVID-19. This CDR3 reads CASRGQGGGQPQHF. The CDR3 DNA sequence: TGTGCCAGCAGAGGACAGGGGGGAGGTCAGCCCCAGCATTTT. The entire variable domain, with the rest obtained from reference TRBV2 and TRBJ1-5, is as follows: EPEVTQTPSHQVTQMGQEVILRCVPISNHLYFYWYRQILGQKVEFLVSFYNNEISEKSEIFDDQFSVERPDGSNFTLKIRSTKLEDSAMYFCASRGQGGGQPQHFGDGTRLSIL.